The T cell receptor beta chain described here comes from a study of vaccination and CD4 T cells after COVID-19. On the study more broadly: Cellular stimulation was performed using overlapping spike peptides derived from SARS-CoV-2, HCoV-NL63, HCoV-OC43 and HCoV-229E.

Time point defined: late sampling 161 to 241 days after vaccination in a few convalescent patients. The treatment here: approximately nine-day PBMC culture with coronavirus spike peptide pools or control peptides (ViraFEST assay). Before TCRs were sequenced, ViraFEST expanded antigen-specific T cells with peptide pools. With regard to this clonotype: What it binds is unknown.

V lost 1 base to trimming and J lost 4 bases; unmatched junction nucleotides: 11. The CDR3 has 17 residues. Per the germline V gene, CDR1 is MGHRA and CDR2 is YSYEKL. Sequencing of DNA taken from cultured CD4+ T cells relied on the Oncomine TCR Beta short-read assay. TCRdb independently ran MiXCR on the PCR reads; one entry per CDR3 protein. Of about 25,000 distinct CDR3 sequences in the sample, 36% are singletons; the top ten hold under 3.5%. Study outcomes and limitations: Within the convalescent patients, spike mono-reactivity was found in 304 of 307 vaccine-specific clones.

The sequenced sample was CD4+ T cells from blood, cultured in vitro, obtained about 7 months after SARS-CoV-2 vaccination. The chain is built from TRBV4-1 and TRBJ2-7; 9 bases are shared with TRBD2. The clonotype was recovered from a human donor who had recovered from COVID-19. CDR3 in DNA: TGCGCCAGCAGCCAAGTCGCGAAAGGGACTAGCACTTACGAGCAGTACTTC. It encodes CASSQVAKGTSTYEQYF.